This passage covers 10 T cell receptor beta chains from one sample sequenced in a study of blood T cell repertoires in COVID-19. Produced via immunoSEQ multiplex PCR; TCRdb's table is partial and in-frame only. The table shows some 97,000 clones, with 88% occurring only once. The sequencing input was peripheral blood. The receptors come from a human donor in a cohort sampled during active COVID-19.

The chain carries TRBV5-1 and TRBJ2-1, with 14 nucleotides matching TRBD2. The V segment lost 2 bases and the J segment 2 bases; nucleotides outside the gene matches: 3. Per the germline V gene, CDR1 is SGHRS and CDR2 is YFSETQ. The CDR3 has 17 residues. CDR3 region: CASSFEGLAGAYNEQFF. The CDR3 DNA follows: TGCGCCAGCAGCTTCGAGGGACTAGCGGGAGCCTACAATGAGCAGTTCTTC.

This clone was observed a few times. The rearrangement links TRBV7-9 to TRBJ2-5; D gene uncertain. Germline-derived CDR1 and CDR2 are SEHNR and FQNEAQ (reference sequence). CDR3 length: 13 amino acids. V shed 5 bases and J shed 5 bases, with 12 bases lying between them. For the CDR3, the DNA is TGTGCCAGCAGCACCAACGATCGGGAGACCCAGTACTTC. As protein: CASSTNDRETQYF.

The chain is built from TRBV9 and TRBJ1-4; TRBD1 aligns across 7 bases. Germline lookup yields CDR1 SGDLS and CDR2 YYNGEE. The CDR3 covers 19 residues. The J segment lost 3 bases and the V segment lost 1 base, leaving 15 bases of the junction unmatched. The CDR3 sequence: CASSVSRSRDSGPNEKLFF. The CDR3 DNA reads as TGTGCCAGCAGCGTATCTAGGTCGAGGGACAGCGGGCCTAATGAAAAACTGTTTTTT.

The V call is TRBV7-9, the J call TRBJ2-1; no clear D gene. This CDR3 comprises 14 residues. Trimming took off 1 base at V and 6 bases at J, with 10 bases between the two ends. Germline CDR1 and CDR2: SEHNR and FQNEAQ (reference sequence). The CDR3 region is CASSLDRDLNEQFF. CDR3 coding DNA: TGTGCCAGCAGCTTAGACAGAGATCTCAATGAGCAGTTCTTC.

V is TRBV18 and J is TRBJ2-2; 10 positions agree with TRBD1. The J segment lost 2 bases and the V segment lost 1 base, leaving 4 bases of the junction unmatched. The CDR3 has 17 residues. Germline assignment: CDR1 KGHSH and CDR2 LQKENI. CDR3 amino acids: CASSPRPTGGNTGELFF. The CDR3 nucleotides read TGTGCCAGCTCACCACGTCCGACAGGGGGCAACACCGGGGAGCTGTTTTTT.

The J gene is TRBJ1-5, the V gene TRBV28, with a weak D call TRBD1 (5 bases). CDR3 length: 13 residues. Trimming took 5 bases from V and 9 from J, leaving 14 bases between them. CDR1 is MDHEN, CDR2 SYDVKM, per germline. This chain's CDR3 is CASSRTGVRPQHF. CDR3 DNA: TGTGCCAGCAGTCGGACGGGGGTGCGGCCCCAGCATTTT.

V usage is TRBV25-1 and J usage is TRBJ2-1; perhaps TRBD2 as D (7 bases). The V gene's germline CDR1 is MGHDK and CDR2 SYGVNS. V was shortened by 1 base and J by 8 bases, with 21 bases between the two germline ends. The CDR3 covers 17 residues. DNA for the CDR3: TGTGCCAGCAGTGAATTGGGAGGGGGGCGCCGTGTGGATGAGCAGTTCTTC. Translation: CASSELGGGRRVDEQFF.

J is TRBJ2-1 and V is TRBV27; a weak D match, TRBD1 (6 bases). The CDR3 loop spans 15 amino acids. The V gene lost 6 bases and the J gene lost 0 bases, with 12 bases spanning the gap. The germline CDR1 and CDR2 sequences are MNHEY and SMNVEV (reference sequence). The CDR3 sequence: CASSYDRSSYNEQFF. CDR3 bases: TGTGCCAGCAGCTATGACAGGAGCTCCTACAATGAGCAGTTCTTC.

V gene TRBV6-5 combines with J gene TRBJ2-7; unclear D gene. The CDR3 is 14 residues long. V was shortened by 0 bases and J by 1 base, with 7 bases between the two germline ends. Germline-derived CDR1 and CDR2 are MNHEY and SVGAGI. For the CDR3, the DNA is TGTGCCAGCAGTTACTCTATACAGTCCTACGAGCAGTACTTC. Translation: CASSYSIQSYEQYF.

The chain has TRBV27 and TRBJ2-7; TRBD1 agrees at 11 bases. The junction had 8 bases not matched to a gene; V was cut back by 10 bases and J by 3 bases. Per the germline V gene, CDR1 is MNHEY and CDR2 is SMNVEV (reference sequence). The CDR3 spans 14 residues. CDR3 sequence reads: CATGPGTGGYEQYF. CDR3 coding DNA: TGTGCCACCGGTCCTGGGACAGGGGGCTACGAGCAGTACTTC.